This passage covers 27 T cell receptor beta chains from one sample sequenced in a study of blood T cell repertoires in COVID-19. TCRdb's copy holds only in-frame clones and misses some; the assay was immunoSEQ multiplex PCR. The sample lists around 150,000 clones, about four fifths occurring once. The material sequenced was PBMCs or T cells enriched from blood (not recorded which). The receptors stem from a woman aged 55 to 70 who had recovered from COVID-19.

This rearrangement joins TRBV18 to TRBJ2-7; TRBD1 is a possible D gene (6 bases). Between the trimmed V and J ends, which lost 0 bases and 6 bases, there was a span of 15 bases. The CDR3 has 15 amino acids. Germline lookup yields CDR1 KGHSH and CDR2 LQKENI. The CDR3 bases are TGTGCCAGCTCACCACCTTACTCAGGGGAAGGCGAGCAGTACTTC. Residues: CASSPPYSGEGEQYF.

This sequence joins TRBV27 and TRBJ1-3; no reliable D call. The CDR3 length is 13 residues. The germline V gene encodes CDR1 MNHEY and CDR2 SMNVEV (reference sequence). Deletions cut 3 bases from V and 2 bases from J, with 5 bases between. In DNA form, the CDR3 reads TGTGCCAGCAGTTTCGAGGCTGGAAACACCATATATTTT. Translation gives CASSFEAGNTIYF.

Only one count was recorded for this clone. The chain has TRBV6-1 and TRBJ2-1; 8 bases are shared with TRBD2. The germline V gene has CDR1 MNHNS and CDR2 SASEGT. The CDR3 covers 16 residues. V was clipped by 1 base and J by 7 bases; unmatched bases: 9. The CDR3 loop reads CASSEEAGGGWNEQFF. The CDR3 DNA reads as TGTGCCAGCAGTGAAGAGGCCGGGGGGGGTTGGAATGAGCAGTTCTTC.

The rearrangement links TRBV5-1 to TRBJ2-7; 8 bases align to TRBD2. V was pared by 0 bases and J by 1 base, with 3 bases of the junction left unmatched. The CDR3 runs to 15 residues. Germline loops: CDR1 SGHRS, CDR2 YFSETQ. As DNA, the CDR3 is TGCGCCAGCAGCTTGGGCGGGGGGAGTTCCTACGAGCAGTACTTC. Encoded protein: CASSLGGGSSYEQYF.

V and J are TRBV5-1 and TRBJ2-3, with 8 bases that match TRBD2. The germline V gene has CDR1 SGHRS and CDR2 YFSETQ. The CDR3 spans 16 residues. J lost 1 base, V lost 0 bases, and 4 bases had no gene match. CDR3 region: CASSLGATSGTDTQYF. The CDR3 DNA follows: TGCGCCAGCAGCTTGGGTGCGACTAGCGGCACAGATACGCAGTATTTT.

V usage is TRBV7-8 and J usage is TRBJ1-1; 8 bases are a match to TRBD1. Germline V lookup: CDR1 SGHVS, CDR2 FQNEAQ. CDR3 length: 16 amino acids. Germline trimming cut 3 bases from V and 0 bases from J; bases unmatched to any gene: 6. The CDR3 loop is CASSLGQALMNTEAFF. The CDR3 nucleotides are TGTGCCAGCAGCTTGGGACAGGCGCTAATGAACACTGAAGCTTTCTTT.

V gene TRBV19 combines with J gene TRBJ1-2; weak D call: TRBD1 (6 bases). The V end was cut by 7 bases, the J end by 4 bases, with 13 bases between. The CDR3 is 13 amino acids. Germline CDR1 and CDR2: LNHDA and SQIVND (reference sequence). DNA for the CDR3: TGTGCCAGTATACCGGGACAAGCCTATGGCTACACCTTC. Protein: CASIPGQAYGYTF.

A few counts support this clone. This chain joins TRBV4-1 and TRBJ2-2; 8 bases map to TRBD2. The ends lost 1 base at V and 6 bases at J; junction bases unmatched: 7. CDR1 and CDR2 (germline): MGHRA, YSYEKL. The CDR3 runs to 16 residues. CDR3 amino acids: CASSQAAGEISGELFF. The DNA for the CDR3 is TGCGCCAGCAGCCAAGCAGCGGGGGAAATCTCCGGGGAGCTGTTTTTT.

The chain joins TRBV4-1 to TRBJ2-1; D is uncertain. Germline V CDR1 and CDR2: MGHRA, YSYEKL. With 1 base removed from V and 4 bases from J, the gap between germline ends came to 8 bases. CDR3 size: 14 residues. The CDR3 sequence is CASSQVNRYNEQFF. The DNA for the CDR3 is TGCGCCAGCAGCCAAGTCAACAGATACAATGAGCAGTTCTTC.

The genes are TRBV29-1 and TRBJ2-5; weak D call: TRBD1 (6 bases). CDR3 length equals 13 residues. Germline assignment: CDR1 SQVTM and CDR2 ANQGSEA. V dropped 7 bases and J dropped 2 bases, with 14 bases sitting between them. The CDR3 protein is CSAVLQGQETQYF. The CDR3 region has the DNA TGCAGCGCGGTTTTACAGGGACAAGAGACCCAGTACTTC.

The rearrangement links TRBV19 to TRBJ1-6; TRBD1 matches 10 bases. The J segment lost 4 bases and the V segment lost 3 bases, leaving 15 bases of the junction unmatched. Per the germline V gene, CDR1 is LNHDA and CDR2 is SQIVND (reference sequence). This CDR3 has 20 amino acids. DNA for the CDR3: TGTGCCAGTAGTATCTCGCCCCTGACAGGGGGCCTTTCTTATAATTCACCCCTCCACTTT. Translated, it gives CASSISPLTGGLSYNSPLHF.

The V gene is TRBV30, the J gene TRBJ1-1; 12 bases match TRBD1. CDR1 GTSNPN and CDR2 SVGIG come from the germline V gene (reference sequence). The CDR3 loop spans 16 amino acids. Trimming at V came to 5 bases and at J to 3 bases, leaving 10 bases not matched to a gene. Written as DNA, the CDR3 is TGTGCCTGGGATCCGGGACAGGGGGCCTGGGACACTGAAGCTTTCTTT. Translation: CAWDPGQGAWDTEAFF.

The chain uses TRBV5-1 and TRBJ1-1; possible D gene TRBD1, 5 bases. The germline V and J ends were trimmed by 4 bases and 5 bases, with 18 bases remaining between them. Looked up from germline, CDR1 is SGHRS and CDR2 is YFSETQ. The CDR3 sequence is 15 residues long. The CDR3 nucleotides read TGCGCCAGCAGCCCCCCCGGGACGGGAGGGACTGAAGCTTTCTTT. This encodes CASSPPGTGGTEAFF.

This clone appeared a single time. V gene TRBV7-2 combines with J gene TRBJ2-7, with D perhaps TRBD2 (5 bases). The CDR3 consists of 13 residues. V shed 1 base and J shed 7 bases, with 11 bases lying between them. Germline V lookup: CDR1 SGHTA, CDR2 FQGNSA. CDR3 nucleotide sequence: TGTGCCAGCAGCTTAGAAATAGCGCGGGAGCAGTACTTC. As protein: CASSLEIAREQYF.

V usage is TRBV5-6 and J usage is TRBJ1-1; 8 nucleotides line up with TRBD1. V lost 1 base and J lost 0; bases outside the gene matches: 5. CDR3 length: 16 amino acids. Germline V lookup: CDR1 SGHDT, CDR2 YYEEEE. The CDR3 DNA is TGTGCCAGCAGCTTGAACAGGGGGAGCATGAACACTGAAGCTTTCTTT. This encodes CASSLNRGSMNTEAFF.

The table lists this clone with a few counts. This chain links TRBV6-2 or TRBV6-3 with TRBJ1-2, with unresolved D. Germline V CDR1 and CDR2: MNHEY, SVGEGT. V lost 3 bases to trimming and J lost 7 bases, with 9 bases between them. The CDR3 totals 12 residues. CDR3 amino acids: CASSYPVAGYTF. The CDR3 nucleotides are TGTGCCAGCAGTTATCCAGTCGCTGGCTACACCTTC.

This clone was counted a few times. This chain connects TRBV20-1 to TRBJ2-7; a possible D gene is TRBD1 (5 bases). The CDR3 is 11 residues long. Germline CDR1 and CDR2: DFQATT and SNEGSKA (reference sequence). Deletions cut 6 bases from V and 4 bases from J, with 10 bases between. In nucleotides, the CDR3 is TGCAGTGCGCGGACACGGTACGAGCAGTACTTC. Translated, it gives CSARTRYEQYF.

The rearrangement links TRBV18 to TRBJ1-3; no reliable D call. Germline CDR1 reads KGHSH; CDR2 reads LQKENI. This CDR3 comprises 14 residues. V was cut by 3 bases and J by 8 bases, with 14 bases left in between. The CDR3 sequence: CASSPNPGSHTIYF. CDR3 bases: TGTGCCAGCTCACCGAACCCAGGTTCTCACACCATATATTTT.

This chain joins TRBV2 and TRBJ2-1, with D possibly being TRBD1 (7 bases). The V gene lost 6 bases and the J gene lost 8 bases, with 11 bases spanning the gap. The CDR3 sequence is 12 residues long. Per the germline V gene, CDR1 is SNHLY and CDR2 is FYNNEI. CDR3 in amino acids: CASSDREDEQFF. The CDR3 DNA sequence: TGTGCCAGCAGCGACAGGGAGGATGAGCAGTTCTTC.

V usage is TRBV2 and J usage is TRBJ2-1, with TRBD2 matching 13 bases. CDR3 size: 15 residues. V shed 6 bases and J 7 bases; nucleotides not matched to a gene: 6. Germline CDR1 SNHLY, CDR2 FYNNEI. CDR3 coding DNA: TGTGCCAGCAGATCCGGGACTAGCGGGGAGAATGAGCAGTTCTTC. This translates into CASRSGTSGENEQFF.

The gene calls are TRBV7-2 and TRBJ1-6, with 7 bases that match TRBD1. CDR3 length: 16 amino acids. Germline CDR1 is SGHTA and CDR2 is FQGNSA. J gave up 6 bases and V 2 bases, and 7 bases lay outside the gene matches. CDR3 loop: CASSLRADRINSPLHF. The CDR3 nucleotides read TGTGCCAGCAGCTTAAGGGCGGACAGGATTAATTCACCCCTCCACTTT. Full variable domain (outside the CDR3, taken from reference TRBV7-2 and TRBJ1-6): GAGVSQSPSNKVTEKGKDVELRCDPISGHTALYWYRQSLGQGLEFLIYFQGNSAPDKSGLPSDRFSAERTGGSVSTLTIQRTQQEDSAVYLCASSLRADRINSPLHFGNGTRLTVT.

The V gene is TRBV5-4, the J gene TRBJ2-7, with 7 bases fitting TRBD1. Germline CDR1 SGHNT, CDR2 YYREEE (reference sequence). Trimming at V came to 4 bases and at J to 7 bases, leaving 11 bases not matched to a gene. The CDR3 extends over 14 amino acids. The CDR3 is CASSRGDSHQEQYF. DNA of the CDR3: TGTGCCAGCAGCCGAGGGGACAGCCACCAGGAGCAGTACTTC.

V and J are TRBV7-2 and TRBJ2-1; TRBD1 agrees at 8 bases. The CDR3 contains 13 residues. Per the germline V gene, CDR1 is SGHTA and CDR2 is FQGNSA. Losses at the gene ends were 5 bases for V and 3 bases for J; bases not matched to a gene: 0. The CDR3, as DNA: TGTGCCAGCAGCGGACAGGGCTACAATGAGCAGTTCTTC. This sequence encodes CASSGQGYNEQFF. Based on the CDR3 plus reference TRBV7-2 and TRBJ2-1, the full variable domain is GAGVSQSPSNKVTEKGKDVELRCDPISGHTALYWYRQSLGQGLEFLIYFQGNSAPDKSGLPSDRFSAERTGGSVSTLTIQRTQQEDSAVYLCASSGQGYNEQFFGPGTRLTVL.

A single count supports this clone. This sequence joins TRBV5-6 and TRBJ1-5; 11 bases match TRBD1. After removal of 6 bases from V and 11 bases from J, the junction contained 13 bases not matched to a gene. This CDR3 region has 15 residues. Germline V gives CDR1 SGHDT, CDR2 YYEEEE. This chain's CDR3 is CASTTAGQGVMAQHF. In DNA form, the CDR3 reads TGTGCCAGCACCACCGCGGGACAGGGGGTGATGGCCCAGCATTTT. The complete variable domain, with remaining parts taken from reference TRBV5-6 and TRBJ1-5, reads DAGVTQSPTHLIKTRGQQVTLRCSPKSGHDTVSWYQQALGQGPQFIFQYYEEEERQRGNFPDRFSGHQFPNYSSELNVNALLLGDSALYLCASTTAGQGVMAQHFGDGTRLSIL.

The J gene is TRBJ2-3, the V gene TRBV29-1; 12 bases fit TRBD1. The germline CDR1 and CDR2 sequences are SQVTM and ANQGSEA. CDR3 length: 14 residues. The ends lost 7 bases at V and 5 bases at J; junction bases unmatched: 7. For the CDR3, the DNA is TGCAGCGCTGGGACAGGGGGCTGGGAAGATACGCAGTATTTT. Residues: CSAGTGGWEDTQYF.

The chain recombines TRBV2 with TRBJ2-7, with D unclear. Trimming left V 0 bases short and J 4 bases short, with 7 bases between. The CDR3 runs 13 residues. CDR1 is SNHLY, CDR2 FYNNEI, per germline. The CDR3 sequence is CASSEALRYEQYF. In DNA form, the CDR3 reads TGTGCCAGCAGTGAAGCGCTTCGGTACGAGCAGTACTTC.

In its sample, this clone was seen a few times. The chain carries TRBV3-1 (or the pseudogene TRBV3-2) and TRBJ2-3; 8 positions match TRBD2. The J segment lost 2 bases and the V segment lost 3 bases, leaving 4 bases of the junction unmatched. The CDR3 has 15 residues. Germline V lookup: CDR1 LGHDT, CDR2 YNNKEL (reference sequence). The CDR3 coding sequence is TGTGCCAGCAGCCAGCGGGGGGACTACACAGATACGCAGTATTTT. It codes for CASSQRGDYTDTQYF.